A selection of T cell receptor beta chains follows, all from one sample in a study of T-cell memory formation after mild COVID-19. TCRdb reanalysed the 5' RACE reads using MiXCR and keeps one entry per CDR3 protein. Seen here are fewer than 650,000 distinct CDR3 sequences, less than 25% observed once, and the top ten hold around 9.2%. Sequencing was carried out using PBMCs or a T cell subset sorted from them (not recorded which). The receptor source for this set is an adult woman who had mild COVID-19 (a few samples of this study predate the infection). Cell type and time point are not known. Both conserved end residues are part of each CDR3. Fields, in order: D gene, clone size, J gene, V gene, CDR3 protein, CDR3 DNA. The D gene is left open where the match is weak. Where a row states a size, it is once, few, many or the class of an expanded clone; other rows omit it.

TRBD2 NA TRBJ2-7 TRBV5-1 CASSLASGESSYEQYF TGCGCCAGCAGCTTGGCCAGCGGGGAGAGCTCCTACGAGCAGTACTTC
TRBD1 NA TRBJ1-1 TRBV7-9 CASSQTGQGNTEAFF TGTGCCAGCAGCCAGACGGGACAGGGGAACACTGAAGCTTTCTTT
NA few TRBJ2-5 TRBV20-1 CSARVPGRSQETQYF TGCAGTGCTAGAGTACCCGGACGGTCCCAAGAGACCCAGTACTTC
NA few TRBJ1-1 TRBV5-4 CASNSGLGDTEAFF TGTGCCAGCAATTCGGGGTTGGGTGACACTGAAGCTTTCTTT
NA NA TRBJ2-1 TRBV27 CASSSGLTHEQFF TGTGCCAGTTCCTCTGGACTGACACATGAGCAGTTCTTC
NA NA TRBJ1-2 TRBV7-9 CASSDQFETYGYTF TGTGCCAGCAGCGACCAGTTTGAGACCTATGGCTACACCTTC
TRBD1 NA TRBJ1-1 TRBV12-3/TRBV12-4 CASSWTGVMNTEAFF TGTGCCAGCAGTTGGACAGGTGTTATGAACACTGAAGCTTTCTTT
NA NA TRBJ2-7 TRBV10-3 CAIMEGESNYEQYF TGTGCCATCATGGAGGGAGAATCCAACTACGAGCAGTACTTC
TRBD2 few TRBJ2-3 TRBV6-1 CASSDERGPTYTQYF TGTGCCAGCAGTGACGAGCGGGGGCCCACTTATACGCAGTATTTT
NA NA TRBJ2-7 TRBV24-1 CATSRTGYEQYF TGTGCCACCAGCAGGACTGGCTACGAGCAGTACTTC
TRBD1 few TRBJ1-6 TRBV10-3 CAISGQGNSPLHF TGTGCCATCAGTGGACAGGGAAACTCACCCCTCCACTTT
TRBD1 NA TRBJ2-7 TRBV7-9 CASSFDLTGGDEQYF TGTGCCAGCAGCTTCGACCTGACAGGGGGCGACGAGCAGTACTTC
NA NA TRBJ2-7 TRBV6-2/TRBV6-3 CASSPDGVLYEQYF TGTGCCAGCTCACCCGACGGAGTCCTCTACGAGCAGTACTTC
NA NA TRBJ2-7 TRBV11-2 CASSLVWGGEQYF TGTGCCAGCAGCTTAGTATGGGGAGGCGAGCAGTACTTC
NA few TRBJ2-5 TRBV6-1 CASSGTITVETQYF TGTGCCAGCAGTGGGACTATCACGGTCGAGACCCAGTACTTC
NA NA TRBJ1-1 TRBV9 CASSVRTDTEAFF TGTGCCAGCAGCGTAAGGACAGACACTGAAGCTTTCTTT
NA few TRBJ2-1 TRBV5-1 CASSPDDQRRYNEQFF TGCGCCAGCAGCCCCGATGACCAGCGACGATACAATGAGCAGTTCTTC
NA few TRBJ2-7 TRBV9 CASSVDPGENEQYF TGTGCCAGCAGCGTAGACCCGGGAGAGAATGAGCAGTACTTC
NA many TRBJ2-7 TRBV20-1 CSHRAGVHEQYF TGCAGTCACCGGGCAGGGGTCCACGAGCAGTACTTC
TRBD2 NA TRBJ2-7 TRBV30 CAWSREGQGSYEQYF TGTGCCTGGAGTCGGGAGGGCCAGGGGTCCTACGAGCAGTACTTC
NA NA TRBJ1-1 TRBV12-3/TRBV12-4 CASSSSWGANTEAFF TGTGCCAGCAGTTCTTCCTGGGGCGCCAACACTGAAGCTTTCTTT
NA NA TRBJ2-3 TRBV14 CASSQESTERKNTQYF TGTGCCAGCAGCCAGGAGAGTACAGAGAGAAAAAATACGCAGTATTTT
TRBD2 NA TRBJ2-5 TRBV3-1 CASSLSPGLAETQYF TGTGCCAGCAGCCTGTCCCCCGGACTAGCGGAGACCCAGTACTTC
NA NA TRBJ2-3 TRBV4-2 CASSHRGRGGTDTQYF TGTGCCAGCAGCCACCGCGGCAGGGGAGGGACAGATACGCAGTATTTT
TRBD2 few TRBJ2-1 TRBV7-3 CASSLLGGRGLAGYNEQFF TGTGCCAGCAGCTTGTTGGGGGGCCGAGGACTAGCGGGGTACAATGAGCAGTTCTTC
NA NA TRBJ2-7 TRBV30 CAWSVVSMGEQYF TGTGCCTGGAGTGTAGTCTCTATGGGCGAGCAGTACTTC
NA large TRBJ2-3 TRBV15 CATSRDRVDTQYF TGTGCCACCAGCAGAGATAGGGTAGATACGCAGTATTTT
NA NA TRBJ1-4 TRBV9 CASSNGGSEKLFF TGTGCCAGCAGCAACGGGGGGAGTGAAAAACTGTTTTTT
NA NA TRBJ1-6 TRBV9 CASSVEGEESPLHF TGTGCCAGCAGCGTAGAGGGGGAGGAATCACCCCTCCACTTT
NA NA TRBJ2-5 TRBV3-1 CASSQDWGQETQYF TGTGCCAGCAGCCAGGACTGGGGCCAAGAGACCCAGTACTTC
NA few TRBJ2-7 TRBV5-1 CASSLGPTLSYEQYF TGCGCCAGCAGCTTGGGGCCTACTCTCTCCTACGAGCAGTACTTC